Listed below are T cell receptor beta chains from one sample, sequenced in a study of cytomegalovirus exposure and HLA in healthy donors. The data were produced by immunoSEQ multiplex PCR, yet TCRdb's version contains in-frame clones alone and is incomplete. Of roughly 130,000 clones in the sample, approximately 65% were seen once. The specimen sequenced was PBMCs. Receptor source: a man between 18 and 29 years old in good health and CMV-seronegative. Each CDR3 is given with its conserved first and last residue. A D gene is named only where the DNA matches it firmly. Only part of the rows carry a size: once, few, many, or a class if the clone is expanded.

clone size: -
J gene: TRBJ1-5
V gene: TRBV7-2
D gene: -
CDR3 DNA: TGTGCCAGCAGCTTAGATGACAGGAATAGCAATCAGCCCCAGCATTTT
CDR3 protein: CASSLDDRNSNQPQHF

clone size: -
J gene: TRBJ2-7
V gene: TRBV28
D gene: TRBD1
CDR3 DNA: TGTGCCAGCAGTTTAACCGGGACAGGTGGAGAGCAGTACTTC
CDR3 protein: CASSLTGTGGEQYF

clone size: -
J gene: TRBJ1-5
V gene: TRBV19
D gene: TRBD1
CDR3 DNA: TGTGCCAGTAATATCCAGGGGGAAGGCAATCAGCCCCAGCATTTT
CDR3 protein: CASNIQGEGNQPQHF

clone size: -
J gene: TRBJ2-6
V gene: TRBV19
D gene: -
CDR3 DNA: TGTGCCAGTAGTCCTACTGGGACTCGCTCTGGGGCCAACGTCCTGACTTTC
CDR3 protein: CASSPTGTRSGANVLTF

clone size: -
J gene: TRBJ1-1
V gene: TRBV5-6
D gene: TRBD1
CDR3 DNA: TGTGCCAGCAGCCGAATCGACAGGGGGAACACTGAAGCTTTCTTT
CDR3 protein: CASSRIDRGNTEAFF

clone size: -
J gene: TRBJ2-1
V gene: TRBV2
D gene: TRBD2
CDR3 DNA: TGTGCCAGCAGCGCACCTAGCGGGAGTTGGGGTGAGCAGTTCTTC
CDR3 protein: CASSAPSGSWGEQFF

clone size: -
J gene: TRBJ1-2
V gene: TRBV10-1
D gene: -
CDR3 DNA: TGCGCCAGCAGTGATCAACAGGGCTATGGCTACACCTTC
CDR3 protein: CASSDQQGYGYTF

clone size: -
J gene: TRBJ2-5
V gene: TRBV14
D gene: -
CDR3 DNA: TGTGCCAGCAGCCAGTTTAGGTTTGGAGAGCAGTACTTC
CDR3 protein: CASSQFRFGEQYF

clone size: -
J gene: TRBJ2-7
V gene: TRBV28
D gene: TRBD2
CDR3 DNA: TGTGCCAGCAGTCAAAGACTAGCGGGAAGCTACGAGCAGTACTTC
CDR3 protein: CASSQRLAGSYEQYF

clone size: -
J gene: TRBJ1-2
V gene: TRBV15
D gene: TRBD1
CDR3 DNA: TGTGCCACCAGCGGCTTGGGACAGGGTGCTAACTATGGCTACACCTTC
CDR3 protein: CATSGLGQGANYGYTF

clone size: -
J gene: TRBJ2-7
V gene: TRBV5-1
D gene: -
CDR3 DNA: TGCGCCAGCAGCTTAATCTCGGTCGGCTCCTACGAGCAGTACTTC
CDR3 protein: CASSLISVGSYEQYF

clone size: -
J gene: TRBJ2-3
V gene: TRBV19
D gene: -
CDR3 DNA: TGTGCCAGTAGTATAGATCCCTTCACAGATACGCAGTATTTT
CDR3 protein: CASSIDPFTDTQYF

clone size: -
J gene: TRBJ1-5
V gene: TRBV18
D gene: TRBD1
CDR3 DNA: TGTGCCAGCTCACCCGACAGGGCGGTTCAGCCCCAGCATTTT
CDR3 protein: CASSPDRAVQPQHF

clone size: -
J gene: TRBJ2-3
V gene: TRBV29-1
D gene: -
CDR3 DNA: TGCAGCGTAGATTCTTTCGGGGCAGATACGCAGTATTTT
CDR3 protein: CSVDSFGADTQYF

clone size: -
J gene: TRBJ2-7
V gene: TRBV9
D gene: TRBD1
CDR3 DNA: TGTGCCAGCAGCTTCTCGTGGGGACAGGGGAGCGAGCAGTACTTC
CDR3 protein: CASSFSWGQGSEQYF

clone size: -
J gene: TRBJ2-7
V gene: TRBV2
D gene: TRBD1
CDR3 DNA: TGTGCCAGCAGTGACCGGGACAGGGCGACCGAGCAGTACTTC
CDR3 protein: CASSDRDRATEQYF

clone size: -
J gene: TRBJ2-7
V gene: TRBV11-2
D gene: -
CDR3 DNA: TGTACCAGCAGCTTAGTGCAGGGGAGTTCCTACGAGCAGTACTTC
CDR3 protein: CTSSLVQGSSYEQYF

clone size: -
J gene: TRBJ1-2
V gene: TRBV18
D gene: -
CDR3 DNA: TGTGCCAGCTCACCATTAGGCGGGGAAAACCTCTATGGCTACACCTTC
CDR3 protein: CASSPLGGENLYGYTF

clone size: -
J gene: TRBJ1-2
V gene: TRBV7-2
D gene: -
CDR3 DNA: TGTGCCAGCAGCTTTGGCGAGGGGGAATATGGCTACACCTTC
CDR3 protein: CASSFGEGEYGYTF

clone size: -
J gene: TRBJ1-1
V gene: TRBV28
D gene: -
CDR3 DNA: TGTGCCAGCAGTTTAACCGGACAGAGGAACACTGAAGCTTTCTTT
CDR3 protein: CASSLTGQRNTEAFF

clone size: -
J gene: TRBJ2-3
V gene: TRBV9
D gene: -
CDR3 DNA: TGTGCCAGCAGCGTAGTGGCCCCAGATACGCAGTATTTT
CDR3 protein: CASSVVAPDTQYF

clone size: -
J gene: TRBJ2-1
V gene: TRBV28
D gene: TRBD1
CDR3 DNA: TGTGCCAGCAGTTCCCCCGGGACAGTAGGGCAGTTCTTC
CDR3 protein: CASSSPGTVGQFF

clone size: -
J gene: TRBJ2-1
V gene: TRBV14
D gene: -
CDR3 DNA: TGTGCCAGCAGCCAAGATCGTCCGTGGAGCGATGAGCAGTTCTTC
CDR3 protein: CASSQDRPWSDEQFF

clone size: few
J gene: TRBJ1-1
V gene: TRBV28
D gene: -
CDR3 DNA: TGTGCCAGCACCTCTGGTGGCAGGGTGCCCGGCCGGTCTGAAGCTTTCTTT
CDR3 protein: CASTSGGRVPGRSEAFF

clone size: -
J gene: TRBJ1-1
V gene: TRBV19
D gene: -
CDR3 DNA: TGTGCCAGTAGCACCGCCCCCAGGGTGTGGACTGAAGCTTTCTTT
CDR3 protein: CASSTAPRVWTEAFF

clone size: few
J gene: TRBJ2-2
V gene: TRBV27
D gene: -
CDR3 DNA: TGTGCCAGCAGGGAACAGGGTATAGCCGGGGAGCTGTTTTTT
CDR3 protein: CASREQGIAGELFF

clone size: -
J gene: TRBJ1-2
V gene: TRBV27
D gene: -
CDR3 DNA: TGTGCCAGCAGTTCCCGACCAGGGTCCTATGGCTACACCTTC
CDR3 protein: CASSSRPGSYGYTF

clone size: -
J gene: TRBJ1-5
V gene: TRBV19
D gene: -
CDR3 DNA: TGTGCCAGTAGTACCCAGGTCAATAGCAATCAGCCCCAGCATTTT
CDR3 protein: CASSTQVNSNQPQHF

clone size: -
J gene: TRBJ2-1
V gene: TRBV10-2
D gene: -
CDR3 DNA: TGCGCCAGCAGTGAACGTGGGGGGGCCGAACACGAGCAGTTCTTC
CDR3 protein: CASSERGGAEHEQFF

clone size: few
J gene: TRBJ1-4
V gene: TRBV7-2
D gene: TRBD1
CDR3 DNA: TGTGCCAGCAGCGGCAGGGGGTCGGCTAATGAAAAACTGTTTTTT
CDR3 protein: CASSGRGSANEKLFF

clone size: -
J gene: TRBJ2-7
V gene: TRBV11-2
D gene: -
CDR3 DNA: TGTGCCAGCAGCTTAGAGGGGGCCGCCCGCTACGAGCAGTACTTC
CDR3 protein: CASSLEGAARYEQYF

clone size: -
J gene: TRBJ2-3
V gene: TRBV9
D gene: TRBD2
CDR3 DNA: TGTGCCAGCAGTAACCAGGGTAGCGGGAGGGATACGCAGTATTTT
CDR3 protein: CASSNQGSGRDTQYF

clone size: once
J gene: TRBJ2-3
V gene: TRBV27
D gene: TRBD2
CDR3 DNA: TGTGCCAGCAGTTTGGCTAGCGGGGGGACAGATACGCAGTATTTT
CDR3 protein: CASSLASGGTDTQYF

clone size: -
J gene: TRBJ2-1
V gene: TRBV27
D gene: -
CDR3 DNA: TGTGCCAGCAGTTTATTCGGGGTCACCTACAATGAGCAGTTCTTC
CDR3 protein: CASSLFGVTYNEQFF

clone size: -
J gene: TRBJ1-1
V gene: TRBV6-5
D gene: -
CDR3 DNA: TGTGCCAGCAGTCGAACAGGGATTCGGGACACTGAAGCTTTCTTT
CDR3 protein: CASSRTGIRDTEAFF

clone size: -
J gene: TRBJ2-3
V gene: TRBV9
D gene: -
CDR3 DNA: TGTGCCAGCAGCGTAGTTGTCGGGAGCACAGATACGCAGTATTTT
CDR3 protein: CASSVVVGSTDTQYF

clone size: -
J gene: TRBJ2-1
V gene: TRBV4-3
D gene: -
CDR3 DNA: TGCGCCAGCAGCCAAGGTACTAGCTATGAGCAGTTCTTC
CDR3 protein: CASSQGTSYEQFF

clone size: -
J gene: TRBJ2-1
V gene: TRBV29-1
D gene: -
CDR3 DNA: TGCAGCGTTGAAAGACAGATTTCCTACAATGAGCAGTTCTTC
CDR3 protein: CSVERQISYNEQFF

clone size: -
J gene: TRBJ2-6
V gene: TRBV28
D gene: TRBD1
CDR3 DNA: TGTGCCAGCAGCGACGGACAGGGGGCTGGGGCCAACGTCCTGACTTTC
CDR3 protein: CASSDGQGAGANVLTF

clone size: -
J gene: TRBJ1-2
V gene: TRBV28
D gene: -
CDR3 DNA: TGTGCCAGCAGGGGAGTGAACTATGGCTACACCTTC
CDR3 protein: CASRGVNYGYTF